These T cell receptor beta chains were read from a single sample in a study of breast tumors, draining lymph nodes, adjacent tissues. TCRdb recomputed calls from the multiplex PCR reads with MiXCR, one row per CDR3 protein. The top ten clones hold approximately 3.6% of a sample with under 300,000 distinct CDR3 sequences, around 35% of them seen once. Material for sequencing was axillary lymph node tissue. The receptors were sampled from a female donor with breast cancer. Some clones in this sample may be carry-over from other donors' samples. The CDR3 runs from the conserved cysteine through the conserved F or W. A D gene is named only where the DNA matches it firmly. The listing skips clone size in some rows; elsewhere it reads once, few, many or a size class.

>.|TRBV9|many|TRBJ1-2
TGTGCCAGCAGCCCCCAGGGGAGCTATGGCTACACCTTC
CASSPQGSYGYTF
>TRBD2|TRBV20-1|many|TRBJ2-1
TGCAGTGCTAGATCACTAGGACTAGCGGGTAGTGAGCAGTTCTTC
CSARSLGLAGSEQFF
>.|TRBV20-1|.|TRBJ1-4
TGCAGTGCTAGGGGTGGGGGTAATGAAAAACTGTTTTTT
CSARGGGNEKLFF
>.|TRBV5-6|few|TRBJ2-1
TGTGCCAGCAGCTTGGAGAGGGTGGCTGTGAGCTCCTACAATGAGCAGTTCTTC
CASSLERVAVSSYNEQFF
>.|TRBV25-1|many|TRBJ1-2
TGTGCCAGCAGCGGAGTGGCAGGGTTGGGCTACACCTTC
CASSGVAGLGYTF
>.|TRBV6-5|.|TRBJ2-7
TGTGCCAGCAGCCCCGACCTCCAAGTCGGTAACGTGTACGAGCAGTACTTC
CASSPDLQVGNVYEQYF
>TRBD2|TRBV11-2|few|TRBJ2-1
TGTGCCAGCAGCTTCACGTCTAGCGGGGGGCCTAATGAGCAGTTCTTC
CASSFTSSGGPNEQFF
>TRBD1|TRBV19|many|TRBJ1-2
TGTGCCAGTACCCCAGACAGGGGGACTAACTATGGCTACACCTTC
CASTPDRGTNYGYTF
>.|TRBV5-1|many|TRBJ1-4
TGCGCCAGCAGCTTGAAGGGGAATACAACTAATGAAAAACTGTTTTTT
CASSLKGNTTNEKLFF
>.|TRBV9|.|TRBJ1-1
TGTGCCAGCAGCGTAGGTGCGGCCGGCACTGAAGCTTTCTTT
CASSVGAAGTEAFF
>.|TRBV10-3|many|TRBJ1-5
TGTGCCATCAGTAAGGTAGGGAATCAGCCCCAGCATTTT
CAISKVGNQPQHF
>.|TRBV7-8|many|TRBJ1-5
TGTGCCAGCAGCTTATCGGTTAGCAATCAGCCCCAGCATTTT
CASSLSVSNQPQHF
>TRBD1|TRBV5-4|many|TRBJ2-5
TGTGCCAGCAGCTTGTACAGGGGGGTACAAGAGACCCAGTACTTC
CASSLYRGVQETQYF
>.|TRBV24-1|many|TRBJ2-5
TGTGCCACCAGTGTAACCGGGGGTGGGGAGACCCAGTACTTC
CATSVTGGGETQYF
>.|TRBV7-9|many|TRBJ2-5
TGTGCCAGCAGCCTGGGGACTGGGGGGACCCAGTACTTC
CASSLGTGGTQYF
>TRBD2|TRBV4-2|many|TRBJ2-5
TGTGCCAGCAGCCAAGCTCCGGGAGGCGACCAAGAGACCCAGTACTTC
CASSQAPGGDQETQYF
>TRBD1|TRBV6-5|once|TRBJ1-4
TGTGCCAGCACCCAACCACCGGGACAGGGTGATGAAAAACTGTTTTTT
CASTQPPGQGDEKLFF
>TRBD2|TRBV7-2|.|TRBJ2-5
TGTGCCAGCAGCCTCTCTAGCGGGGGGCGGGAGGCCCAGCACTTC
CASSLSSGGREAQHF
>.|TRBV3-1|many|TRBJ1-2
TGTGCCAGCAGCCAAGGGGTGGGCTATGGCTACACCTTC
CASSQGVGYGYTF
>.|TRBV3-2|many|TRBJ2-7
TGTGCCAGCAGCCAAGATATCGGAAGCGGATCCTACGAGCAGTACTTC
CASSQDIGSGSYEQYF